The source of this T cell receptor (beta chain) is a study of CD4 and CD8 cells across lung adenocarcinoma regions. Donors had localized lung adenocarcinoma, a non-small cell lung cancer. TCRdb independently ran MiXCR on the PCR reads; one entry per CDR3 protein. There are some 10,000 distinct CDR3 sequences in the sample; 45% to 60% occur only once, and 15% to 20% lies in the top ten. Germline CDR1 reads MNHNS; CDR2 reads SASEGT. The CDR3 is 15 residues long. V gave up 1 base and J gave up 7 bases, with 16 bases separating them. The clonotype originates from a male donor with lung adenocarcinoma. The CD4 and CD8 labels of this study may be unreliable. V and J are TRBV6-1 and TRBJ1-2; D is uncertain. Sequenced: CD4+ T cells from the margin of a lung tumor. The CDR3 loop is CASSEDSGWVSGYTF. The CDR3 region has the DNA TGTGCCAGCAGTGAAGATTCGGGCTGGGTCTCTGGCTACACCTTC.